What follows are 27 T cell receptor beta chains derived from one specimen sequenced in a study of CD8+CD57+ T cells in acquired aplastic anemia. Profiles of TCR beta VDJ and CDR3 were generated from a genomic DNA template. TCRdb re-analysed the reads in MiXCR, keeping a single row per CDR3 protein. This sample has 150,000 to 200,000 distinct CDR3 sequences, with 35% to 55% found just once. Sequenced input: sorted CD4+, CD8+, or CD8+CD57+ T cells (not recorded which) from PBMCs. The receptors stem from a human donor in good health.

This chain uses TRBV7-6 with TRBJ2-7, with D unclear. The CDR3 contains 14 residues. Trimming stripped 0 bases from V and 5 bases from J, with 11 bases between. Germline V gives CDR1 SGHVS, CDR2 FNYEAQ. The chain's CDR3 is CASSLAPSQHEQYF. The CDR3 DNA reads TGTGCCAGCAGCTTAGCGCCCTCCCAGCACGAGCAGTACTTC.

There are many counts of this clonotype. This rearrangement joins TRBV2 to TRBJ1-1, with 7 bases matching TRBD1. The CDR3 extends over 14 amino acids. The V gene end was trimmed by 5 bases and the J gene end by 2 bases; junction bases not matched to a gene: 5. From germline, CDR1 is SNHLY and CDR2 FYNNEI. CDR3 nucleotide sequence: TGTGCCAGCAGTATACAGGGGACTAACACTGAAGCTTTCTTT. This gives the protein CASSIQGTNTEAFF.

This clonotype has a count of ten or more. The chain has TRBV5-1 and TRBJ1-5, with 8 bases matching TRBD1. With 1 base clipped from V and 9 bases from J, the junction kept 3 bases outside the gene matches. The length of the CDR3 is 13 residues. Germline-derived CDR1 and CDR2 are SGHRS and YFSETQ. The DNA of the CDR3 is TGCGCCAGCAGCTTGCAAGGGACAGGGCCCCAGCATTTT. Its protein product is CASSLQGTGPQHF.

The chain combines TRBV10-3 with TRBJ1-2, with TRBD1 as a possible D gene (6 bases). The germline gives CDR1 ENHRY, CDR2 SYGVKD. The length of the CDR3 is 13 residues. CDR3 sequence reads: CVRARGARYGYTF. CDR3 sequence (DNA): TGTGTCCGGGCGCGGGGGGCTCGCTATGGCTACACCTTC.

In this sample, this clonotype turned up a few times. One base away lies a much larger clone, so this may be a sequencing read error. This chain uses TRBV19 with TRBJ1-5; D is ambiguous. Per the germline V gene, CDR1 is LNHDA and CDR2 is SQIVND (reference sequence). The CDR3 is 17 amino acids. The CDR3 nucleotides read TGTGCCAGCGAACCGGGATATACCCTAAATAGCGATCAGCCCCAGCATTTT. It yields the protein CASEPGYTLNSDQPQHF.

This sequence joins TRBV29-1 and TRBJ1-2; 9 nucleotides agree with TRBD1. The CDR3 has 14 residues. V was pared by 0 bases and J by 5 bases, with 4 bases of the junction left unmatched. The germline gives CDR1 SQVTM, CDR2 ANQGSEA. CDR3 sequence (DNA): TGCAGCGTTGAAGATTACGGGACAGGGTATGGCTACACCTTC. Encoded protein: CSVEDYGTGYGYTF. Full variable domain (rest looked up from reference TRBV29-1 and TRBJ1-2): SAVISQKPSRDICQRGTSLTIQCQVDSQVTMMFWYRQQPGQSLTLIATANQGSEATYESGFVIDKFPISRPNLTFSTLTVSNMSPEDSSIYLCSVEDYGTGYGYTFGSGTRLTVV.

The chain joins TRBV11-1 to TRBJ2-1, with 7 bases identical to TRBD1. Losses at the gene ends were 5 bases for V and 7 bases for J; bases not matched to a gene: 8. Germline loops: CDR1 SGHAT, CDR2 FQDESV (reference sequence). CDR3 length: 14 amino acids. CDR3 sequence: CASSVTGSRNEQFF. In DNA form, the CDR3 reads TGTGCCAGCAGCGTGACAGGGTCTCGGAATGAGCAGTTCTTC.

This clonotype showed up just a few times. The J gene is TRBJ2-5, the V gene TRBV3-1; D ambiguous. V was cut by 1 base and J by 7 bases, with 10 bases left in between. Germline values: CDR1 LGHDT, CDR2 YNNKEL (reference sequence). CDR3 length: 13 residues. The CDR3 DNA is TGTGCCAGCAGCCAAGGCACTTCGGGGACCCAGTACTTC. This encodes CASSQGTSGTQYF.

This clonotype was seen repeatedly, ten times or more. CDR3 amino acids: CASTLSGVHQPQHF. The CDR3 nucleotides are TGTGCCAGTACTTTATCAGGGGTACATCAGCCCCAGCATTTT. This rearrangement joins TRBV19 to TRBJ1-5, with D possibly TRBD1 on 6 matching bases. The CDR3 length is 14 residues. Germline CDR1 LNHDA, CDR2 SQIVND (reference sequence). The V end lost 7 bases, the J end lost 5 bases, and 15 bases lay between the germline ends.

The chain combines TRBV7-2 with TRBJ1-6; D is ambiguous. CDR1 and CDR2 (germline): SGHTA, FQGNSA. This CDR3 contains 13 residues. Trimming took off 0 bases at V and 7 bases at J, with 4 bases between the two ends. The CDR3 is CASSLALNSPLHF. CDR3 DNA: TGTGCCAGCAGCTTAGCTCTGAATTCACCCCTCCACTTT.

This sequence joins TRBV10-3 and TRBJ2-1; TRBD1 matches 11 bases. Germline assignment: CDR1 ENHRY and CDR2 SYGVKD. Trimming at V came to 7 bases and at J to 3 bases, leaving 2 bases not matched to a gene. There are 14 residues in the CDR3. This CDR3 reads CAIKGTGGYNEQFF. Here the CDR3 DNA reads TGTGCCATCAAAGGGACAGGGGGCTACAATGAGCAGTTCTTC.

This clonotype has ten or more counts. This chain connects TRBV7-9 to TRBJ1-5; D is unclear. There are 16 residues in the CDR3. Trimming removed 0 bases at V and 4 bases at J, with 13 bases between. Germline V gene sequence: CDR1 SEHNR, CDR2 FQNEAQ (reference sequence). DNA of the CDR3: TGTGCCAGCAGCTTAGCCTCCGGCCTCTCTAATCAGCCCCAGCATTTT. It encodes CASSLASGLSNQPQHF.

CDR3 amino acids: CASSKPPGQDTEAFF. The CDR3 coding sequence is TGTGCCAGTAGCAAACCTCCGGGACAGGACACTGAAGCTTTCTTT. The V call is TRBV19, the J call TRBJ1-1; 8 nucleotides line up with TRBD1. Germline values: CDR1 LNHDA, CDR2 SQIVND (reference sequence). After removal of 6 bases from V and 3 bases from J, the junction contained 9 bases not matched to a gene. There are 15 residues in the CDR3.

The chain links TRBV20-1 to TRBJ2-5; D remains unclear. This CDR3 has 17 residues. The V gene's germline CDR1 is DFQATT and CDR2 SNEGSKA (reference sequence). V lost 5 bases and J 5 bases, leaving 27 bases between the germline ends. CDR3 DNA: TGCAGTGCTGCCTGGTGGGGTGAAAAATCGGTGGTGGAGACCCAGTACTTC. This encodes CSAAWWGEKSVVETQYF.

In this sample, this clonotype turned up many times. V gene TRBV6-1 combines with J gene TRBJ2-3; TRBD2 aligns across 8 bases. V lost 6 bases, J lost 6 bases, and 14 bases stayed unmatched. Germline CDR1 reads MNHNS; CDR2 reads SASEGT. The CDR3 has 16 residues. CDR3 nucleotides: TGTGCCAGCAGGGGAATGGGTAGCGGGGAGGGCGATACGCAGTATTTT. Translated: CASRGMGSGEGDTQYF.

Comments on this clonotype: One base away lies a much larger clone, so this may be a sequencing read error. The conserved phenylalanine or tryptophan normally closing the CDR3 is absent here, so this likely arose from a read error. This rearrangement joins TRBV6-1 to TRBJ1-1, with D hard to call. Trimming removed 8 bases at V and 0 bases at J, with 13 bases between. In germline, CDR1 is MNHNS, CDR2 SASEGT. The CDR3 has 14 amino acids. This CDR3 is CASESGAMNTEAFL. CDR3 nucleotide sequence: TGTGCCAGCGAAAGCGGTGCTATGAACACTGAAGCTTTCTTA.

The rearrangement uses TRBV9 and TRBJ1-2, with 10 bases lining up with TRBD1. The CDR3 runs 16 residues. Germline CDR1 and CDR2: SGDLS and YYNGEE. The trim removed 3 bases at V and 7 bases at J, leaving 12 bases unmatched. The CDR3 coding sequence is TGTGCCAGCAGCGCACGCCCCGGGACAGGGGAAAGTGGCTACACCTTC. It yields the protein CASSARPGTGESGYTF.

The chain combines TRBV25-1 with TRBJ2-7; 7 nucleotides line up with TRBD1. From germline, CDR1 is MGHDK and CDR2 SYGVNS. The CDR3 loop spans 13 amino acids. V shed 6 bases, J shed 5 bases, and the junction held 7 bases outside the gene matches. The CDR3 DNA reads TGTGCCAGCAGACGACAGGGTGTAGACGAGCAGTACTTC. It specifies CASRRQGVDEQYF.

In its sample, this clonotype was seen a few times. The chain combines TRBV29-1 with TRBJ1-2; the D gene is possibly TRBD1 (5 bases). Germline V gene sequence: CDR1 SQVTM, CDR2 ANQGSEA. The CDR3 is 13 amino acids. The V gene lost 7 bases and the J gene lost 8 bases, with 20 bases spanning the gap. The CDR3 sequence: CSAPQIAGSGYTF. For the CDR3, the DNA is TGCAGCGCCCCCCAAATAGCAGGGAGCGGCTACACCTTC.

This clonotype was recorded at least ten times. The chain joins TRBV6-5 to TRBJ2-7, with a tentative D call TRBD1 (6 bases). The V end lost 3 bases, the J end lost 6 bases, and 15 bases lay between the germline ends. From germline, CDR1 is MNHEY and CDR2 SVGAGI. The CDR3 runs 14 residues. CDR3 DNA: TGTGCCAGCAGTTATTCTCTACAGGGCTCCGAGCAGTACTTC. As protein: CASSYSLQGSEQYF.

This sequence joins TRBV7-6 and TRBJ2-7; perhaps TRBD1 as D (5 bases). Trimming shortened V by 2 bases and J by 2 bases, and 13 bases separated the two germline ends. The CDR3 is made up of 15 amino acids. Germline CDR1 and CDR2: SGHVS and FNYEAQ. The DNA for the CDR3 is TGTGCCAGCAGCTTAAATAGCCAGGGAACCTACGAGCAGTACTTC. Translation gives CASSLNSQGTYEQYF.

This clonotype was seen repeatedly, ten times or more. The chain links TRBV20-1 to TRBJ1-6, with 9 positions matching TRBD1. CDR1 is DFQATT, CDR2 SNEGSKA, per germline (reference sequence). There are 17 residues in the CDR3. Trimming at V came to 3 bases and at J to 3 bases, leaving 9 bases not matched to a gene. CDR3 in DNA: TGCAGTGCTAGGGCCTCCGGGACAGGGATCTATAATTCACCCCTCCACTTT. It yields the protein CSARASGTGIYNSPLHF.

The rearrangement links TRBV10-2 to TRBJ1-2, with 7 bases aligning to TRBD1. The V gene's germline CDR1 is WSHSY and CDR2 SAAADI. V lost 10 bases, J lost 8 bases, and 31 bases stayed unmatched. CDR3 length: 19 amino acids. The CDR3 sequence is CATAPHPGQPPIRGDGYTF. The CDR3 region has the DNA TGCGCCACCGCTCCCCACCCGGGACAGCCTCCAATCAGGGGTGACGGCTACACCTTC.

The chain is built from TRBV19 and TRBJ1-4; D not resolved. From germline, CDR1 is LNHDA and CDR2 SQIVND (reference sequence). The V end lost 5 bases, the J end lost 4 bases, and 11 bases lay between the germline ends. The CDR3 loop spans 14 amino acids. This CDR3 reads CASSDGLSNEKLFF. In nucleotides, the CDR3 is TGTGCCAGTAGTGACGGACTTAGTAATGAAAAACTGTTTTTT.

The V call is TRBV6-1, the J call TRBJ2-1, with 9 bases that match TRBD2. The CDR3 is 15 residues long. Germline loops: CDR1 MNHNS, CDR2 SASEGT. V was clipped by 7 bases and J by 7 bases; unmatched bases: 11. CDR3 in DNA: TGTGCCAGCATAGGTAGCGGGGGATTTGTGAATGAGCAGTTCTTC. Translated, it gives CASIGSGGFVNEQFF.

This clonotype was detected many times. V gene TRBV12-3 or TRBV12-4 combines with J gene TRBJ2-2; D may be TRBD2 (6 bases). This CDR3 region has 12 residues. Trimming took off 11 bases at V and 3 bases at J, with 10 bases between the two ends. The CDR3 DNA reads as TGTGCCGGGGAGGCTGACACCGGGGAGCTGTTTTTT. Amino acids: CAGEADTGELFF.

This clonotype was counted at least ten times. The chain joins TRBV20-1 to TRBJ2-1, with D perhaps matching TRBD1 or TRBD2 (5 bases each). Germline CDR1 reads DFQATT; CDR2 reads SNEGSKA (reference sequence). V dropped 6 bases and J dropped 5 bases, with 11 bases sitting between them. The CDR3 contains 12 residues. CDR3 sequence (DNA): TGCAGTGCCTCCGGGGCCCACAATGAGCAGTTCTTC. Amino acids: CSASGAHNEQFF.